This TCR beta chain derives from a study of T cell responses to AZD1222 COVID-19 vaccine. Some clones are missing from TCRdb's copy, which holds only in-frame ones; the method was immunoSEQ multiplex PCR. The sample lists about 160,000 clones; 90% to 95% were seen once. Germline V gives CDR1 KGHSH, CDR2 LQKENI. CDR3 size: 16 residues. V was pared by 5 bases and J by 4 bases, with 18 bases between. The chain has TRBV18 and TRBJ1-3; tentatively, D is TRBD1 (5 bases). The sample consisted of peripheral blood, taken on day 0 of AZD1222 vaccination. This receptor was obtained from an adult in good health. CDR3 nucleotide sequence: TGTGCCAGCTCATCAAAGACCGGGACTTACGGAAACACCATATATTTT. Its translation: CASSSKTGTYGNTIYF.